Presented here are 8 T cell receptor beta chains from one specimen sequenced in a study of vaccination and CD4 T cells after COVID-19 (dated by TCRdb to between 2021 and 2024). The time point label here, explained by the study, means: late sampling 161 to 241 days after vaccination in three convalescent patients. Taken with the paper, the label for treatment or condition translates to: approximately 9-day PBMC culture with coronavirus spike peptide pools or control peptides (ViraFEST assay). The antigens these receptors bind are not known. The library was obtained by PCR. The instrument given in TCRdb is Illumina iSeq 100. TCR sequencing of DNA from cultured CD4+ T cells used the Oncomine TCR Beta short-read assay at the Johns Hopkins FTIC core. TCRdb ran its own pipeline on the public reads, namely fastp trimming at Q25 and MiXCR clone calling, and kept in-frame beta chains. Identical CDR3 proteins give one entry, which carries the most common genes and DNA. For this sample the table gives 20,000 to 25,000 distinct CDR3 sequences, of which about 32% were detected only once. Together, the top ten hold around 8.2% of the sample.

Sequences were derived from CD4+ T cells from blood, cultured in vitro, sampled about 7 months after SARS-CoV-2 vaccination. All receptors derive from a human donor who had recovered from COVID-19.

The rearrangement uses TRBV29-1 and TRBJ2-5; tentatively, D is TRBD1 (6 bases). From germline, CDR1 is SQVTM and CDR2 ANQGSEA. CDR3 length equals 12 residues. V was pared by 7 bases and J by 5 bases, with 14 bases between. CDR3 loop: CSAAGVRETQYF. In DNA form, the CDR3 reads TGCAGCGCTGCAGGGGTTCGGGAGACCCAGTACTTC.

This rearrangement joins TRBV28 to TRBJ2-5; 7 bases fit TRBD1. This CDR3 is built from 14 residues. CDR1 MDHEN and CDR2 SYDVKM come from the germline V gene. Losses at the gene ends were 7 bases for V and 2 bases for J; bases not matched to a gene: 7. In DNA form, the CDR3 reads TGTGCCAGCAAACCAGGGGGACCACAAGAGACCCAGTACTTC. This codes for CASKPGGPQETQYF.

The rearrangement joins TRBV7-8 to TRBJ2-7, with D possibly called TRBD1 or TRBD2 (5 bases each). Trimming left V 0 bases short and J 4 bases short, with 10 bases between. From germline, CDR1 is SGHVS and CDR2 FQNEAQ. This CDR3 comprises 14 residues. The CDR3 loop reads CASSLAGVGYEQYF. CDR3 nucleotides: TGTGCCAGCAGCTTAGCGGGGGTAGGTTACGAGCAGTACTTC. The full variable domain, rest sourced from reference TRBV7-8 and TRBJ2-7, is GAGVSQSPRYKVAKRGQDVALRCDPISGHVSLFWYQQALGQGPEFLTYFQNEAQLDKSGLPSDRFFAERPEGSVSTLKIQRTQQEDSAVYLCASSLAGVGYEQYFGPGTRLTVT.

This clonotype occurred a few times. The V gene is TRBV20-1, the J gene TRBJ2-3; D is undetermined. This CDR3 has 16 residues. Germline V gene data show CDR1 as DFQATT and CDR2 as SNEGSKA (reference sequence). The V end lost 1 base, the J end lost 0 bases, and 14 bases lay between the germline ends. Here the CDR3 DNA reads TGCAGTGCTAGAGCAAGAGGCGGCACTAGCACAGATACGCAGTATTTT. Encoded protein: CSARARGGTSTDTQYF.

The chain recombines TRBV6-1 with TRBJ2-1; 11 positions agree with TRBD2. V was clipped by 3 bases and J by 5 bases; unmatched bases: 6. Germline loops: CDR1 MNHNS, CDR2 SASEGT. CDR3 size: 16 residues. This CDR3 is CASSEVGTSGNNEQFF. In nucleotides, the CDR3 is TGTGCCAGCAGTGAGGTCGGGACTAGCGGTAACAATGAGCAGTTCTTC.

The chain couples TRBV28 to TRBJ1-1; TRBD1 is a possible D gene (5 bases). The CDR3 runs 15 residues. CDR1 MDHEN and CDR2 SYDVKM come from the germline V gene. V dropped 6 bases and J dropped 1 base, with 15 bases sitting between them. CDR3 nucleotide sequence: TGTGCCAGCAGCTCGCAGACAGCCCCGAACACTGAAGCTTTCTTT. Amino acids: CASSSQTAPNTEAFF.

The genes are TRBV20-1 and TRBJ2-3; 7 bases are shared with TRBD2. Germline V gene data show CDR1 as DFQATT and CDR2 as SNEGSKA (reference sequence). Trimming removed 4 bases from V and 3 bases from J; junction bases left unmatched: 13. The CDR3 sequence is 16 residues long. DNA for the CDR3: TGCAGTGCTACCTACCCGGGCCCTAGCGGTACAGATACGCAGTATTTT. This gives the protein CSATYPGPSGTDTQYF.

The chain combines TRBV27 with TRBJ1-2; 9 bases are a match to TRBD1. CDR3 length: 13 residues. Losses at the gene ends were 6 bases for V and 6 bases for J; bases not matched to a gene: 5. Germline-derived CDR1 and CDR2 are MNHEY and SMNVEV (reference sequence). The CDR3 DNA follows: TGTGCCAGCAGGCGGACAGGGGTCGATGGCTACACCTTC. Translated, it gives CASRRTGVDGYTF.